This TCR beta chain was sequenced during a study of regulatory T cells in long-lasting Graves disease. The sample's time point: persistent/refractory GD, antithyroid drugs over 5 years with positive TRAb. RNA from PBMCs was the source of the TCR library. This clonotype was detected only a few times. HTBI primers from iRepertoire and Arm-PCR of CDR3 regions yielded the TCR beta libraries. Each CDR3 protein gets one entry after TCRdb re-called the multiplex PCR reads with MiXCR. The repertoire has about 470,000 distinct CDR3 sequences, around 20% of them found once; the top ten carry 6.5% to 8%. CDR1 and CDR2 (germline): MDHEN, SYDVKM. The CDR3 is 14 amino acids. Trimming cost V 7 bases and J 9 bases; bases outside gene matches: 10.

Sample: peripheral blood mononuclear cells (PBMCs), taken when the disease was refractory, from a patient treated with antithyroid drugs. The receptor was isolated from a female donor with Graves disease. The rearrangement uses TRBV28 and TRBJ2-1, with 9 bases lining up with TRBD1. The CDR3 reads CASIERTGVVEQFF. CDR3 DNA: TGTGCCAGCATCGAGAGGACAGGGGTAGTTGAGCAGTTCTTC. Variable domain in full (rest from reference TRBV28 and TRBJ2-1): DVKVTQSSRYLVKRTGEKVFLECVQDMDHENMFWYRQDPGLGLRLIYFSYDVKMKEKGDIPEGYSVSREKKERFSLILESASTNQTSMYLCASIERTGVVEQFFGPGTRLTVL.